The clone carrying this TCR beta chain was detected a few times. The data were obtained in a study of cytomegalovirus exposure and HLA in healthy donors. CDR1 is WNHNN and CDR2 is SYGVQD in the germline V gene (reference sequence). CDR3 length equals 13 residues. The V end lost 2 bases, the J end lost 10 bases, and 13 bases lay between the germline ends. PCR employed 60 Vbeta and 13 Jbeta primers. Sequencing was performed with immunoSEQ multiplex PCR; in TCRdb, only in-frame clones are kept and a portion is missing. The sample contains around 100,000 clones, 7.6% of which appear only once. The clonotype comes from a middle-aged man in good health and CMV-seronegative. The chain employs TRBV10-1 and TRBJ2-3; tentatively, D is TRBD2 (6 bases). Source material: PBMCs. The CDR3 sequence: CASSEVPGEAQYF. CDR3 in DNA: TGCGCCAGCAGTGAGGTACCGGGGGAGGCGCAGTATTTT.